The 16 T cell receptor beta chains given below trace back to one sample, sequenced in a study of post-analysis software for immune sequencing data. Study-level findings and limits: Included in a set of roughly five TRBV segments more frequent in patients than controls were TRBV5-6, TRBV5-1 and TRBV20-1.

The TCR beta cDNA libraries carried unique molecular identifiers. TCRdb used MiXCR to reprocess the PCR reads, holding one entry per CDR3 protein. The sample includes 820,000 or so distinct CDR3 sequences, approximately 57% seen only once; the top ten take approximately 4.2%. These receptors' targets are unknown. Material: blood. The receptors originated from a girl aged 5 to 17 with multiple sclerosis.

This clonotype has just a few counts. This rearrangement joins TRBV6-2 or TRBV6-3 to TRBJ2-5, with 10 nucleotides matching TRBD2. The CDR3 has 17 residues. Germline CDR1 is MNHEY and CDR2 is SVGEGT. V lost 5 bases to trimming and J lost 5 bases; unmatched junction nucleotides: 14. The CDR3 DNA reads TGTGCCAGCAGTCAGCGACTAGCGGGCTACCTTACGGAGACCCAGTACTTC. Its translation: CASSQRLAGYLTETQYF.

The chain recombines TRBV18 with TRBJ2-5; the D gene is possibly TRBD2 (5 bases). This CDR3 has 15 residues. The V end was cut by 2 bases, the J end by 4 bases, with 14 bases between. Looked up from germline, CDR1 is KGHSH and CDR2 is LQKENI. CDR3 in DNA: TGTGCCAGCTCACCAGGGCTAGCACTTCCAGAGACCCAGTACTTC. Translation: CASSPGLALPETQYF.

Only a few counts were recorded for this clonotype. V gene TRBV29-1 combines with J gene TRBJ2-7; D gene uncertain. Between the trimmed V and J ends, which lost 1 base and 1 base, there was a span of 8 bases. The CDR3 runs 13 residues. Germline CDR1 reads SQVTM; CDR2 reads ANQGSEA. DNA for the CDR3: TGCAGCGTTGAAGGAAAGTTGTCCTACGAGCAGTACTTC. Translated: CSVEGKLSYEQYF.

The rearrangement joins TRBV5-1 to TRBJ2-3; TRBD2 matches 10 bases. The CDR3 contains 17 residues. J gave up 2 bases and V 5 bases, and 11 bases lay outside the gene matches. The V gene's germline CDR1 is SGHRS and CDR2 YFSETQ. The CDR3, as DNA: TGCGCCAGCAGTTCAATTATAGCGGGAGGACCCACAGATACGCAGTATTTT. It codes for CASSSIIAGGPTDTQYF.

The chain has TRBV6-5 and TRBJ2-7; D remains ambiguous. This CDR3 has 14 residues. Trimming removed 2 bases from V and 0 bases from J, with 8 bases in between. CDR1 and CDR2 from the germline V gene are MNHEY and SVGAGI. CDR3 region: CASSYGRNSYEQYF. The CDR3 coding sequence is TGTGCCAGCAGTTACGGACGAAACTCCTACGAGCAGTACTTC.

This chain connects TRBV7-9 to TRBJ2-4; D not certain. The J call is in doubt because the DNA end fits TRBJ2-5 better. Germline assignment: CDR1 SEHNR and CDR2 FQNEAQ (reference sequence). The CDR3 contains 13 residues. CDR3 in amino acids: CASSLAVEETQYF. Written as DNA, the CDR3 is TGTGCCAGCAGCTTAGCGGTGGAAGAGACCCAGTACTTC.

The chain employs TRBV30 and TRBJ1-5, with a tentative D call TRBD1 (5 bases). This CDR3 contains 13 residues. CDR1 and CDR2 from the germline V gene are GTSNPN and SVGIG (reference sequence). V was pared by 2 bases and J by 3 bases, with 8 bases between. CDR3 in amino acids: CAWSPGINQPQHF. The DNA for the CDR3 is TGTGCCTGGAGTCCAGGGATCAATCAGCCCCAGCATTTT.

With regard to this clonotype: The junction differs from germline at one of its ends, possibly a read error. The chain joins TRBV29-1 to TRBJ2-6, with D possibly matching TRBD1 (5 bases). Germline V lookup: CDR1 SQVTM, CDR2 ANQGSEA. The CDR3 is made up of 13 amino acids. DNA of the CDR3: TGCAGCGTTAGAAGGTCTGGGGCCAACATCCTGACTTTC. Amino acids: CSVRRSGANILTF. Drawing the rest from reference TRBV29-1 and TRBJ2-6, the complete variable domain is SAVISQKPSRDICQRGTSLTIQCQVDSQVTMMFWYRQQPGQSLTLIATANQGSEATYESGFVIDKFPISRPNLTFSTLTVSNMSPEDSSIYLCSVRRSGANILTFGAGSRLTVL.

J is TRBJ2-7 and V is TRBV7-9; D possibly corresponds to TRBD2 (5 bases). The better agreement between TRBJ2-1 and the DNA end casts doubt on the J call. The germline V gene encodes CDR1 SEHNR and CDR2 FQNEAQ (reference sequence). The CDR3 contains 15 residues. The CDR3 protein is CASSSRLSGGNEQFF. In DNA, the CDR3 is TGTGCCAGCAGTTCGCGCCTCAGCGGAGGCAATGAGCAGTTCTTC.

The genes are TRBV5-1 and TRBJ1-2, with D tentatively TRBD1 (5 bases). V lost 3 bases and J 1 base, leaving 7 bases between the germline ends. Germline loops: CDR1 SGHRS, CDR2 YFSETQ. CDR3 length: 13 residues. DNA of the CDR3: TGCGCCAGCAGCTGGGACCTTAACTATGGCTACACCTTC. This encodes CASSWDLNYGYTF.

V gene TRBV6-6 combines with J gene TRBJ2-7, with D hard to call. Germline V gene data show CDR1 as MNHNY and CDR2 as SVGAGI (reference sequence). Trimming removed 6 bases at V and 1 base at J, with 16 bases between. This CDR3 contains 15 residues. The CDR3 nucleotides are TGTGCCAGCAGCCTTCGTAGGGTGGGGTCCTACGAGCAGTACTTC. Translating gives CASSLRRVGSYEQYF.

As DNA, the CDR3 is TGCAGCGTTTTTTCAGTAAATAGTGGAGATACGCAGTATTTT. It codes for CSVFSVNSGDTQYF. This sequence joins TRBV29-1 and TRBJ2-3, with no clear D. The V gene lost 5 bases and the J gene lost 5 bases, with 17 bases spanning the gap. Germline assignment: CDR1 SQVTM and CDR2 ANQGSEA. The CDR3 is made up of 14 amino acids.

The gene calls are TRBV7-8 and TRBJ2-1; D ambiguous. V was pared by 2 bases and J by 5 bases, with 10 bases between. This CDR3 region has 14 residues. The germline CDR1 and CDR2 sequences are SGHVS and FQNEAQ. This CDR3 is CASSLYTDNNEQFF. CDR3 nucleotides: TGTGCCAGCAGCTTATACACTGATAACAATGAGCAGTTCTTC.

The chain uses TRBV30 and TRBJ2-1; either TRBD1 or TRBD2 may supply D (5 bases each). V was cut by 4 bases and J by 0 bases, with 16 bases left in between. This CDR3 comprises 16 residues. Germline CDR1 is GTSNPN and CDR2 is SVGIG (reference sequence). Here the CDR3 DNA reads TGTGCCTGGACCCCCTGGGGGAGAAGCTCCTACAATGAGCAGTTCTTC. Its protein is CAWTPWGRSSYNEQFF. The complete variable domain, with remaining parts taken from reference TRBV30 and TRBJ2-1, reads SQTIHQWPATLVQPVGSPLSLECTVEGTSNPNLYWYRQAAGRGLQLLFYSVGIGQISSEVPQNLSASRPQDRQFILSSKKLLLSDSGFYLCAWTPWGRSSYNEQFFGPGTRLTVL.

This clonotype was counted between two and nine times. This rearrangement joins TRBV5-1 to TRBJ2-7; D is uncertain. Germline V gives CDR1 SGHRS, CDR2 YFSETQ. The CDR3 is 13 amino acids. V lost 4 bases to trimming and J lost 2 bases, with 10 bases between them. CDR3 DNA sequence: TGCGCCAGCAGCCCAAGTGTGACCTACGAGCAGTACTTC. It codes for CASSPSVTYEQYF.

This clonotype was observed a handful of times. V gene TRBV15 combines with J gene TRBJ2-3, with D possibly matching TRBD2 (5 bases). The CDR3 consists of 13 residues. Trimming removed 10 bases at V and 1 base at J, with 12 bases between. Germline CDR1 reads LNHNV; CDR2 reads YYDKDF (reference sequence). CDR3 sequence reads: CASRGRGTDTQYF. For the CDR3, the DNA is TGTGCCAGCCGGGGTCGGGGCACAGATACGCAGTATTTT.